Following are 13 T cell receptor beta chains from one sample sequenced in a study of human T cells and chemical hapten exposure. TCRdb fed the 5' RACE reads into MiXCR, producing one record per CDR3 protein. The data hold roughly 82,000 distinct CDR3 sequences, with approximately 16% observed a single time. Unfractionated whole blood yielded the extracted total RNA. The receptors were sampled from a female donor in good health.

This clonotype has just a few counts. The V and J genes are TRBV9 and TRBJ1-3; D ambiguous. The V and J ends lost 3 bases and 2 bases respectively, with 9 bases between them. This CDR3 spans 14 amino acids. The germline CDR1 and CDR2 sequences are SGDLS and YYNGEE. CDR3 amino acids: CASSEGGPGNTIYF. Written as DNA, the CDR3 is TGTGCCAGCAGCGAGGGAGGTCCTGGAAACACCATATATTTT.

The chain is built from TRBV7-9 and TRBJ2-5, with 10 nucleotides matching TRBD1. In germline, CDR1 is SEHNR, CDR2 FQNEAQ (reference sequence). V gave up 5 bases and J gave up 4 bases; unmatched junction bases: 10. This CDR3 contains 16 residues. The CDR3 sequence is CASSPGGGQGRETQYF. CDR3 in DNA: TGTGCCAGCAGCCCCGGTGGGGGACAGGGGCGAGAGACCCAGTACTTC.

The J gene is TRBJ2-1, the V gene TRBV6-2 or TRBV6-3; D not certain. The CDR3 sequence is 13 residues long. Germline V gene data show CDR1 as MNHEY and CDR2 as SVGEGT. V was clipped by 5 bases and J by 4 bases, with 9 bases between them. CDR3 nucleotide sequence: TGTGCCAGCAGTCTAACTAATTACAATGAGCAGTTCTTC. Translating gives CASSLTNYNEQFF.

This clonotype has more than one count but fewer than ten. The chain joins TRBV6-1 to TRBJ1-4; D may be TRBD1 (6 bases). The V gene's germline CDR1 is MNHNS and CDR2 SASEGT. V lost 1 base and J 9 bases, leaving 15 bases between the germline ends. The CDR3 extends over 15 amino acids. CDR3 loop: CASSEGYPGVKKLFF. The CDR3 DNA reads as TGTGCCAGCAGTGAAGGGTATCCAGGGGTAAAAAAACTGTTTTTT.

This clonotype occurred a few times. CDR3 amino acids: CASSQAVGSGGAFF. In DNA form, the CDR3 reads TGTGCCAGCAGCCAAGCGGTGGGTTCGGGCGGGGCTTTCTTT. The chain recombines TRBV3-1 with TRBJ1-1; D remains ambiguous. CDR3 length: 14 residues. CDR1 is LGHDT, CDR2 YNNKEL, per germline (reference sequence). Trimming removed 1 base from V and 11 bases from J, with 17 bases in between.

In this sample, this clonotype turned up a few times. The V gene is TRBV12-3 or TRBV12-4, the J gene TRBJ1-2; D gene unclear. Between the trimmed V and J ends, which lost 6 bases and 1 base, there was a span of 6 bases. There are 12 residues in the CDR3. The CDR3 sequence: CASRQFNYGYTF. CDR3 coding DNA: TGTGCCAGCAGGCAGTTTAACTATGGCTACACCTTC.

CDR3 residues: CASSWRDSYTF. The CDR3 coding sequence is TGTGCCAGCAGTTGGAGGGATAGCTACACCTTC. The V call is TRBV12-3 or TRBV12-4, the J call TRBJ1-2, with D hard to call. V was trimmed by 4 bases and J by 9 bases, leaving 9 bases between them. The CDR3 is made up of 11 amino acids.

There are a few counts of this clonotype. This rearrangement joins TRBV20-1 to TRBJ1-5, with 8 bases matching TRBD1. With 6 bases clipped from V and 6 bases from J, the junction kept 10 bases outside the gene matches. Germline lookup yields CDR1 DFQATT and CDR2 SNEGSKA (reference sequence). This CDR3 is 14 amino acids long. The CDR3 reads CSAHLNRGGQPQHF. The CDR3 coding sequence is TGCAGTGCCCACCTCAACAGGGGGGGTCAGCCCCAGCATTTT.

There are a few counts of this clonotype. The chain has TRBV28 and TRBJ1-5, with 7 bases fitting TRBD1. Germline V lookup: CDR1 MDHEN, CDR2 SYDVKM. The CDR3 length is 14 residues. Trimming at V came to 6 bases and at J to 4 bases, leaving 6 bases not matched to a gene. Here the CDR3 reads CASRAGGRNQPQHF. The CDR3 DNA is TGTGCCAGCAGGGCAGGGGGGCGGAATCAGCCCCAGCATTTT. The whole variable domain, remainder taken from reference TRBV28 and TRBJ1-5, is DVKVTQSSRYLVKRTGEKVFLECVQDMDHENMFWYRQDPGLGLRLIYFSYDVKMKEKGDIPEGYSVSREKKERFSLILESASTNQTSMYLCASRAGGRNQPQHFGDGTRLSIL.

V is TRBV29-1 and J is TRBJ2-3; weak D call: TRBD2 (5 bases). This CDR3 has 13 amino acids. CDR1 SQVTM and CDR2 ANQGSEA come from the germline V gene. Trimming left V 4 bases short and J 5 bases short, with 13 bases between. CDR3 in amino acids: CSVGGVVGDTQYF. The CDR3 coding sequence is TGCAGCGTTGGGGGAGTCGTTGGAGATACGCAGTATTTT.

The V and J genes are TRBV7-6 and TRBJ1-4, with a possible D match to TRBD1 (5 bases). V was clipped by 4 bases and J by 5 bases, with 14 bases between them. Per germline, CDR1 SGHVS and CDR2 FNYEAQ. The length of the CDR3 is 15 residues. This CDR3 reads CASSYGTPLNEKLFF. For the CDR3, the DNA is TGTGCCAGCAGCTACGGGACTCCACTAAATGAAAAACTGTTTTTT.

CDR3 sequence reads: CASRAYTDTQYF. The CDR3 coding sequence is TGTGCCAGCAGGGCGTACACAGATACGCAGTATTTT. V gene TRBV27 combines with J gene TRBJ2-3, with D unresolved. Trimming took off 6 bases at V and 2 bases at J, with 6 bases between the two ends. CDR3 size: 12 residues. Germline V gene lookup returns CDR1 MNHEY and CDR2 SMNVEV (reference sequence).

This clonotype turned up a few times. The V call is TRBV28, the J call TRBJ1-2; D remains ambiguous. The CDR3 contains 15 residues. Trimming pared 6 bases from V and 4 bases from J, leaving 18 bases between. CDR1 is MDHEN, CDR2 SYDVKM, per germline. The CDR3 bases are TGTGCCAGCAGGTACCGAACCAGGAGTATCTATGGCTACACCTTC. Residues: CASRYRTRSIYGYTF.